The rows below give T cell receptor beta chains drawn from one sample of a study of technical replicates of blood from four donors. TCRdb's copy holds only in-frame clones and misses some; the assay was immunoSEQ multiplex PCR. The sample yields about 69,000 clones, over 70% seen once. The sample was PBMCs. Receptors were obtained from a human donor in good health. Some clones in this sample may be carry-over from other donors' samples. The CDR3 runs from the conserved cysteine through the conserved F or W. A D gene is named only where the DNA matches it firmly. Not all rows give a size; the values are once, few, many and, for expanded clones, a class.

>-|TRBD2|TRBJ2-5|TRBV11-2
CASSSNLAGGMRETQYF
TGTGCCAGCAGCTCCAACCTAGCGGGGGGAATGAGGGAGACCCAGTACTTC
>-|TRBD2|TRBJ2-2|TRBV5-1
CASSLWLAGNTGELFF
TGCGCCAGCAGCTTGTGGCTAGCGGGTAACACCGGGGAGCTGTTTTTT
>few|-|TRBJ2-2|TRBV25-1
CASSDRGNTGELFF
TGTGCCAGCAGTGATAGGGGGAACACCGGGGAGCTGTTTTTT
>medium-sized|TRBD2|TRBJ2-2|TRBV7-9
CASRPGTSGINTGELFF
TGTGCCAGCAGACCCGGGACTAGCGGGATCAACACCGGGGAGCTGTTTTTT
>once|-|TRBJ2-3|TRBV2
CASSATVTDTQYF
TGTGCCAGCAGTGCCACGGTCACAGATACGCAGTATTTT
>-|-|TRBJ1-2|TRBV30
CAWSYNGVLNYGYTF
TGTGCCTGGAGTTATAACGGAGTTCTAAACTATGGCTACACCTTC
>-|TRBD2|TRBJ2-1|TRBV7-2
CASSARLASLEGEQFF
TGTGCCAGCAGCGCCCGACTAGCGAGTCTTGAGGGTGAGCAGTTCTTC
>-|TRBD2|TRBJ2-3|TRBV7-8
CASSLGLAFDTQYF
TGTGCCAGCAGCTTAGGACTAGCTTTCGATACGCAGTATTTT
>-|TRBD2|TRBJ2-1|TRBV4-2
CASSQEGASGSNEQFF
TGTGCCAGCAGCCAAGAAGGGGCTAGCGGGAGCAATGAGCAGTTCTTC
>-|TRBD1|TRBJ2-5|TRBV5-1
CASSLYFPTGGTETQYF
TGCGCCAGCAGCTTGTATTTCCCCACAGGGGGCACAGAGACCCAGTACTTC
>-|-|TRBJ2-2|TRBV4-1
CASSGNTGELFF
TGCGCCAGCAGTGGCAACACCGGGGAGCTGTTTTTT
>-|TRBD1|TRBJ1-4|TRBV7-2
CASSPIPTGSGKLFF
TGTGCCAGCAGCCCCATACCGACAGGGTCGGGGAAACTGTTTTTT
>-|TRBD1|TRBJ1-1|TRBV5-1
CASSPGGTGGQRTEAFF
TGCGCCAGCAGCCCGGGGGGGACAGGGGGCCAACGAACTGAAGCTTTCTTT
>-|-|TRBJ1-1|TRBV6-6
CASSYSGLNTEAFF
TGTGCCAGCAGTTATTCGGGGTTGAACACTGAAGCTTTCTTT
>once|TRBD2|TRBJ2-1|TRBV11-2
CASSLTSGGAFNEQFF
TGTGCCAGCAGCTTGACTAGCGGGGGGGCTTTCAATGAGCAGTTCTTC
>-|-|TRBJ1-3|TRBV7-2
CASSDSWGNTIYF
TGTGCCAGCAGCGACTCTTGGGGAAACACCATATATTTT
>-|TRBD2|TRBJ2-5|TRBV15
CATSREIAGGMETQYF
TGTGCCACCAGCAGAGAGATAGCGGGGGGAATGGAGACCCAGTACTTC
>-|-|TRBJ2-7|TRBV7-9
CASSSSGNQGEQYF
TGTGCCAGCAGCTCAAGCGGAAATCAGGGGGAGCAGTACTTC
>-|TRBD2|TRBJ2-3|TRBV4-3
CASRLAGDPVEYF
TGCGCCAGCAGACTAGCGGGAGACCCTGTGGAGTATTTT
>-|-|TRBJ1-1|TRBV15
CATSRDISGKNTEAFF
TGTGCCACCAGCAGAGATATAAGCGGCAAGAACACTGAAGCTTTCTTT
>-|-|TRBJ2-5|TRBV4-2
CASSQDRLVETQYF
TGTGCCAGCAGCCAAGATAGACTAGTTGAGACCCAGTACTTC
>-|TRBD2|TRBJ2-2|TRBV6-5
CATRPGLADTGELFF
TGTGCCACTAGACCGGGACTAGCGGACACCGGGGAGCTGTTTTTT
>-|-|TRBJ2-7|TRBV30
CAWSVTDLGLARYYEQYF
TGTGCCTGGAGTGTAACAGACCTCGGGCTAGCCCGGTACTACGAGCAGTACTTC
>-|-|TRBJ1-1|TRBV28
CASSLNQGNTEAFF
TGTGCCAGCAGTTTGAACCAGGGGAACACTGAAGCTTTCTTT
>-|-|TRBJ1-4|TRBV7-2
CASSAVRGSNEKLFF
TGTGCCAGCAGCGCCGTACGAGGGTCTAATGAAAAACTGTTTTTT
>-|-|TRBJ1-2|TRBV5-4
CASSRYQSGPYGYTF
TGTGCCAGCAGCAGATACCAAAGTGGGCCGTATGGCTACACCTTC
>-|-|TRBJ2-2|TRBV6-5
CASSLYAAVAGELFF
TGTGCCAGCAGTCTGTACGCGGCTGTGGCCGGGGAGCTGTTTTTT
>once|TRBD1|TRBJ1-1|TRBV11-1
CASSPEGQGAPEAFF
TGTGCCAGCAGCCCTGAGGGACAGGGGGCCCCTGAAGCTTTCTTT
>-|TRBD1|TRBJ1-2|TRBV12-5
CASGLGRQGVSNYGYTF
TGTGCTAGTGGTTTGGGGCGACAGGGCGTTTCTAACTATGGCTACACCTTC
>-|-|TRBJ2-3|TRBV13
CASSLVAGDNYTDTQYF
TGTGCCAGCAGCTTAGTGGCGGGGGACAATTACACAGATACGCAGTATTTT
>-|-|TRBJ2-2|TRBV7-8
CASTPARAGASGELFF
TGTGCCAGCACCCCAGCCCGGGCAGGGGCCTCCGGGGAGCTGTTTTTT
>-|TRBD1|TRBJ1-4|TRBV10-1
CASSVPRDRPYEKLFF
TGCGCCAGCAGCGTCCCTAGGGACAGACCTTATGAAAAACTGTTTTTT
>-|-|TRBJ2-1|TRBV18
CASSPPGRVWNNEQFF
TGTGCCAGCTCACCACCGGGCAGGGTATGGAACAATGAGCAGTTCTTC
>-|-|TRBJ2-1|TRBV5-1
CASSLVIGGRDEQFF
TGCGCCAGCAGCTTGGTCATCGGGGGGCGCGATGAGCAGTTCTTC
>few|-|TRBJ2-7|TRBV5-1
CASSLGVIPYEQYF
TGCGCCAGCAGCTTGGGAGTAATCCCCTACGAGCAGTACTTC
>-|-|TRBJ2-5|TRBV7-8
CASSPEDRFQETQYF
TGTGCCAGCAGCCCCGAGGACAGATTCCAAGAGACCCAGTACTTC
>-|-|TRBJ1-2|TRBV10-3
CAISELHAAIADLYGYTF
TGTGCCATCAGTGAGTTGCACGCGGCGATTGCTGATCTCTATGGCTACACCTTC
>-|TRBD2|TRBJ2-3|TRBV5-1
CASSLPGGATDTQYF
TGCGCCAGCAGCTTGCCGGGGGGGGCGACAGATACGCAGTATTTT
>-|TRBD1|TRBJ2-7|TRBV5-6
CASSETGASIHEQYF
TGTGCCAGCAGCGAAACAGGGGCTTCGATCCACGAGCAGTACTTC
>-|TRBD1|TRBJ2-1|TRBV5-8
CASSSLWGQAWYNEQFF
TGTGCCAGCAGCTCCCTGTGGGGACAGGCCTGGTACAATGAGCAGTTCTTC
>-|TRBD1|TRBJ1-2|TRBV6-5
CASRPGTGGNYGYTF
TGTGCCAGCAGACCGGGGACAGGGGGAAACTATGGCTACACCTTC
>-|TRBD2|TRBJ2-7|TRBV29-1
CSVEAGGGEQYF
TGCAGCGTTGAGGCGGGGGGAGGGGAGCAGTACTTC
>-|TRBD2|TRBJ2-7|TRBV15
CATSRAILAGGEQYF
TGTGCCACCAGCAGAGCAATACTAGCGGGAGGCGAGCAGTACTTC
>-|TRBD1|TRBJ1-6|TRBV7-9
CASSAGQGDAYNSPLHF
TGTGCCAGCAGCGCAGGACAGGGGGACGCCTATAATTCACCCCTCCACTTT
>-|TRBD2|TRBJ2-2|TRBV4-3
CASSQVGWEGANTGELFF
TGCGCCAGCAGCCAAGTGGGGTGGGAGGGAGCGAACACCGGGGAGCTGTTTTTT
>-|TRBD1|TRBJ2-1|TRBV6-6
CASRATGGNEQFF
TGTGCCAGCAGAGCTACAGGGGGCAATGAGCAGTTCTTC
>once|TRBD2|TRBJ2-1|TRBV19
CASSGTSGTHSYNEQFF
TGTGCCAGTTCCGGGACTAGCGGGACCCACTCCTACAATGAGCAGTTCTTC
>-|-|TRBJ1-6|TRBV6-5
CASSYVTGNSPLHF
TGTGCCAGCAGTTACGTGACTGGTAATTCACCCCTCCACTTT
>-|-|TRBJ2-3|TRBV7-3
CASSLGGADTQYF
TGTGCCAGCAGCTTAGGCGGGGCAGATACGCAGTATTTT
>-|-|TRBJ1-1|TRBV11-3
CASSLGSFDMNTEAFF
TGTGCCAGCAGCTTAGGTTCTTTCGACATGAACACTGAAGCTTTCTTT
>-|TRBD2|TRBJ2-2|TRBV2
CASRGAGRNTGELFF
TGTGCCAGCAGGGGAGCGGGGCGGAACACCGGGGAGCTGTTTTTT
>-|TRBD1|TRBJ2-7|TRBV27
CASRTGQGVTYEQYF
TGTGCCAGCAGAACGGGACAGGGCGTCACCTACGAGCAGTACTTC
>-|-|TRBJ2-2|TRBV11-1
CASSSRGRGELFF
TGTGCCAGCAGCTCGCGGGGACGCGGGGAGCTGTTTTTT
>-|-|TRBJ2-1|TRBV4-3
CASSYAGEQFF
TGCGCCAGCAGCTATGCAGGGGAGCAGTTCTTC
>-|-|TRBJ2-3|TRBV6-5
CASSYDNGGDTQYF
TGTGCCAGCAGTTACGACAACGGGGGAGATACGCAGTATTTT
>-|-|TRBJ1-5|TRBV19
CASSIAGINQPQHF
TGTGCCAGTAGTATCGCAGGGATCAATCAGCCCCAGCATTTT
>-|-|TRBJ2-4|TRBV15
CATSRDFGIQYF
TGTGCCACCAGCAGGGACTTTGGCATTCAGTACTTC